What follows are 16 T cell receptor beta chains derived from one specimen sequenced in a study of T-cell memory formation after mild COVID-19. TCRdb fed the 5' RACE reads into MiXCR, producing one record per CDR3 protein. The sample contains some 97,000 distinct CDR3 sequences, 11% of which appear only once. Sequenced sample: PBMCs or a T cell subset sorted from them (not recorded which). The receptors were sampled from a man between 18 and 35 years old who had mild COVID-19 (a few samples of this study predate the infection). Cell type and time point are not known.

This clonotype showed up many times. The chain uses TRBV7-6 and TRBJ1-2; D is possibly TRBD1 (5 bases). Germline V gene data show CDR1 as SGHVS and CDR2 as FNYEAQ. This CDR3 has 13 residues. V lost 5 bases to trimming and J lost 5 bases, with 12 bases between them. This CDR3 is CASSPGGTYGYTF. The CDR3 bases are TGTGCCAGCAGCCCGGGGGGGACGTATGGCTACACCTTC.

The chain is built from TRBV20-1 and TRBJ1-2; no reliable D call. Germline CDR1 is DFQATT and CDR2 is SNEGSKA (reference sequence). The CDR3 spans 10 residues. V was shortened by 6 bases and J by 3 bases, with 5 bases between the two germline ends. The CDR3 coding sequence is TGCAGTGCCATGGACTATGGCTACACCTTC. Translation: CSAMDYGYTF.

This clonotype was observed a few times. CDR3 sequence reads: CASSSDLTSTDTQYF. In nucleotides, the CDR3 is TGTGCCAGTAGTTCCGACCTAACGAGCACAGATACGCAGTATTTT. The chain employs TRBV19 and TRBJ2-3, with D hard to call. The CDR3 is made up of 15 amino acids. The germline CDR1 and CDR2 sequences are LNHDA and SQIVND (reference sequence). The V and J ends lost 5 bases and 0 bases respectively, with 12 bases between them.

This clonotype was counted between two and nine times. The gene calls are TRBV6-5 and TRBJ2-3; 10 nucleotides align to TRBD2. Per germline, CDR1 MNHEY and CDR2 SVGAGI. The CDR3 spans 18 residues. The junction had 15 bases not matched to a gene; V was cut back by 4 bases and J by 5 bases. The CDR3 region has the DNA TGTGCCAGCAGTTGGGTCCCCGTGGTTAGCGGGGGGAAAGATACGCAGTATTTT. Its protein product is CASSWVPVVSGGKDTQYF.

This clonotype was seen a handful of times. The chain links TRBV7-9 to TRBJ1-5; D is unresolved. The CDR3 length is 14 residues. The ends were cut back, 0 bases at V and 6 bases at J, with 9 bases in the middle. The germline V gene has CDR1 SEHNR and CDR2 FQNEAQ (reference sequence). DNA for the CDR3: TGTGCCAGCAGCTTAGCCAGTCCGAGTCAGCCCCAGCATTTT. It yields the protein CASSLASPSQPQHF.

Here the CDR3 reads CASSQKIGPTPGSEKLFF. CDR3 DNA: TGCGCCAGCAGCCAAAAGATCGGGCCAACCCCGGGAAGTGAAAAACTGTTTTTT. V gene TRBV5-1 combines with J gene TRBJ1-4; D is unresolved. The V and J ends lost 4 bases and 7 bases respectively, with 26 bases between them. Germline V gives CDR1 SGHRS, CDR2 YFSETQ. This CDR3 has 18 residues. The entire variable domain, with the rest obtained from reference TRBV5-1 and TRBJ1-4, is as follows: KAGVTQTPRYLIKTRGQQVTLSCSPISGHRSVSWYQQTPGQGLQFLFEYFSETQRNKGNFPGRFSGRQFSNSRSEMNVSTLELGDSALYLCASSQKIGPTPGSEKLFFGSGTQLSVL.

The chain employs TRBV27 and TRBJ1-5, with D hard to call. V dropped 3 bases and J dropped 5 bases, with 11 bases sitting between them. This CDR3 region has 14 residues. Germline CDR1 and CDR2: MNHEY and SMNVEV (reference sequence). The CDR3 DNA reads as TGTGCCAGCAGTTTCGGGCGGTGGTATCAGCCCCAGCATTTT. Its protein is CASSFGRWYQPQHF.

The genes are TRBV2 and TRBJ2-2, with 7 nucleotides matching TRBD2. V shed 0 bases, J shed 2 bases, and the junction held 6 bases outside the gene matches. The CDR3 is made up of 17 amino acids. CDR1 is SNHLY, CDR2 FYNNEI, per germline. CDR3 region: CASSEARAGENTGELFF. CDR3 coding DNA: TGTGCCAGCAGTGAAGCGCGGGCGGGGGAAAACACCGGGGAGCTGTTTTTT.

The sample holds a few counts of this clonotype. V is TRBV5-1 and J is TRBJ2-5; D gene ambiguous. The CDR3 loop spans 16 amino acids. In germline, CDR1 is SGHRS, CDR2 YFSETQ. Trimming took 0 bases from V and 2 from J, leaving 14 bases between them. The CDR3 sequence is CASSLAEGVGQETQYF. The CDR3 DNA sequence: TGCGCCAGCAGCTTGGCGGAAGGAGTAGGACAAGAGACCCAGTACTTC.

The chain joins TRBV15 to TRBJ1-1, with 7 nucleotides matching TRBD1. This CDR3 spans 16 amino acids. Germline CDR1 and CDR2: LNHNV and YYDKDF (reference sequence). After removal of 5 bases from V and 0 bases from J, the junction contained 9 bases not matched to a gene. The CDR3, as DNA: TGTGCCACCAGCGCACCGGGACAGAGAATGAACACTGAAGCTTTCTTT. Encoded protein: CATSAPGQRMNTEAFF.

This clonotype was counted between two and nine times. This rearrangement joins TRBV6-6 to TRBJ2-5, with D uncertain. This CDR3 spans 12 amino acids. With 4 bases removed from V and 5 bases from J, the gap between germline ends came to 8 bases. From germline, CDR1 is MNHNY and CDR2 SVGAGI (reference sequence). CDR3 sequence: CASSLGMETQYF. The CDR3 nucleotides are TGTGCCAGCAGTTTGGGGATGGAGACCCAGTACTTC.

This clonotype was picked up a small number of times. This chain uses TRBV6-2 or TRBV6-3 with TRBJ2-1; TRBD2 aligns across 14 bases. Germline values: CDR1 MNHEY, CDR2 SVGEGT. Trimming at V came to 4 bases and at J to 0 bases, leaving 5 bases not matched to a gene. This CDR3 has 18 residues. CDR3 sequence reads: CASSSWTSGGSSYNEQFF. The CDR3 DNA reads as TGTGCCAGCAGTTCCTGGACTAGCGGGGGGAGCTCCTACAATGAGCAGTTCTTC.

Many counts were recorded for this clonotype. The rearrangement uses TRBV7-8 and TRBJ2-3; D not resolved. Germline CDR1 is SGHVS and CDR2 is FQNEAQ. The V gene lost 3 bases and the J gene lost 0 bases, with 7 bases spanning the gap. This CDR3 spans 14 amino acids. Here the CDR3 reads CASSLGSSTDTQYF. CDR3 sequence (DNA): TGTGCCAGCAGCTTGGGCAGTAGCACAGATACGCAGTATTTT.

This clonotype was seen more than once but under ten times. The rearrangement uses TRBV5-1 and TRBJ2-3; no definite D call. Between the trimmed V and J ends, which lost 4 bases and 0 bases, there was a span of 6 bases. The CDR3 is 13 amino acids. The germline V gene encodes CDR1 SGHRS and CDR2 YFSETQ. CDR3: CASSSASTDTQYF. The CDR3 bases are TGCGCCAGCAGCAGCGCTAGCACAGATACGCAGTATTTT.

This chain joins TRBV7-6 and TRBJ2-5; D is perhaps TRBD2 (5 bases). V was cut by 10 bases and J by 4 bases, with 19 bases left in between. Germline V lookup: CDR1 SGHVS, CDR2 FNYEAQ. The CDR3 covers 14 residues. The CDR3 nucleotides are TGTGCCACCGGTCGAGAGGGTTGGACAGAGACCCAGTACTTC. It encodes CATGREGWTETQYF.

This chain connects TRBV19 to TRBJ2-7, with 8 bases lining up with TRBD1. The J segment lost 4 bases and the V segment lost 5 bases, leaving 10 bases of the junction unmatched. Germline V gene data show CDR1 as LNHDA and CDR2 as SQIVND (reference sequence). The CDR3 loop spans 15 amino acids. This CDR3 reads CASSDPRQGKYEQYF. CDR3 nucleotide sequence: TGTGCCAGTAGTGACCCGAGACAGGGGAAATACGAGCAGTACTTC.